The sequence of this T cell receptor beta chain was determined in a study of monozygotic twins with inflammatory bowel disease. Study-level results: Especially with disease activity, IBD patients had fewer clonotypes in common with others than healthy twins did.

TCRdb reprocessed the 5' RACE reads, with one entry per CDR3 protein and no DNA. Its table records 310,000 or so distinct CDR3 sequences. Total RNA isolation used whole blood (no T cell sorting was performed). With regard to this clonotype: Its antigen is unidentified.

The CDR3 runs 14 residues. Germline CDR1 MGHDK, CDR2 SYGVNS. This receptor was taken from a human donor with ulcerative colitis or Crohn's disease, or a healthy co-twin of an affected twin (not recorded which). Sequences were obtained from blood. The chain links TRBV25-1 to TRBJ2-7. The CDR3 reads CASSDDAETYEQYF.